This section outlines one TCR beta chain sequence together with its context. The data are from a study of T cell responses to AZD1222 COVID-19 vaccine. TCRdb keeps only in-frame clones here, not all; method: immunoSEQ multiplex PCR. The sample yields 100,000 to 150,000 clones, 75% to 95% seen once. CDR1 is LNHDA and CDR2 is SQIVND in the germline V gene (reference sequence). The CDR3 is 17 residues long. The V segment lost 1 base and the J segment 8 bases; nucleotides outside the gene matches: 10. This TCR derives from an adult in good health. The V call is TRBV19, the J call TRBJ2-1; 11 positions match TRBD2. Sample: peripheral blood, taken on day 0 of AZD1222 vaccination. CDR3: CASSIGRSSGRVDEQFF. In DNA form, the CDR3 reads TGTGCCAGTAGTATAGGTAGGAGTAGCGGGAGGGTCGATGAGCAGTTCTTC.